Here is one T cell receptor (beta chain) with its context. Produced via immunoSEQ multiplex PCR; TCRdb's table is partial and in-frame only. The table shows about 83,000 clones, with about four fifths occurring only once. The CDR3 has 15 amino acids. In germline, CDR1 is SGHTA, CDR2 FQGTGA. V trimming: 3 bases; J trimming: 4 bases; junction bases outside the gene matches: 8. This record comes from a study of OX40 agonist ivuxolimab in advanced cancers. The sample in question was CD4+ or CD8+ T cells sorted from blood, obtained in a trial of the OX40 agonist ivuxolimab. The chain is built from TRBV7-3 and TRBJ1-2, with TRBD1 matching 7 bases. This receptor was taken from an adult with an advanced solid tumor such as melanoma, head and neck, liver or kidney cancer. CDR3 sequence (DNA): TGTGCCAGCAGCTTTGGGGGGACAGCCTCCTATGGCTACACCTTC. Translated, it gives CASSFGGTASYGYTF.